Listed here is a single T cell receptor beta chain. The length of the CDR3 is 19 residues. The junction had 13 bases not matched to a gene; V was cut back by 0 bases and J by 2 bases. Germline loops: CDR1 DFQATT, CDR2 SNEGSKA (reference sequence). Amplification yielded TCR beta CDR3 regions, with RNA transcripts as the source. TCR CDR3 underwent first-round RT-PCR with the HTBI primer set. TCRdb reprocessed the multiplex PCR reads with MiXCR, giving one entry per CDR3 protein. The sample shows 450,000 to 500,000 distinct CDR3 sequences, less than 25% of them seen only once. This sample is drawn from a study of T cells in Graves' hyperthyroidism and ophthalmopathy.

The specimen sequenced was blood. The sequence came from a woman in her seventies with Graves' ophthalmopathy. The V call is TRBV20-1, the J call TRBJ1-5, with 10 bases fitting TRBD1. The CDR3 DNA reads as TGCAGTGCTAGAGATAGGGCGACAGGGGGCTCTTCGGGCAATCAGCCCCAGCATTTT. It encodes CSARDRATGGSSGNQPQHF.